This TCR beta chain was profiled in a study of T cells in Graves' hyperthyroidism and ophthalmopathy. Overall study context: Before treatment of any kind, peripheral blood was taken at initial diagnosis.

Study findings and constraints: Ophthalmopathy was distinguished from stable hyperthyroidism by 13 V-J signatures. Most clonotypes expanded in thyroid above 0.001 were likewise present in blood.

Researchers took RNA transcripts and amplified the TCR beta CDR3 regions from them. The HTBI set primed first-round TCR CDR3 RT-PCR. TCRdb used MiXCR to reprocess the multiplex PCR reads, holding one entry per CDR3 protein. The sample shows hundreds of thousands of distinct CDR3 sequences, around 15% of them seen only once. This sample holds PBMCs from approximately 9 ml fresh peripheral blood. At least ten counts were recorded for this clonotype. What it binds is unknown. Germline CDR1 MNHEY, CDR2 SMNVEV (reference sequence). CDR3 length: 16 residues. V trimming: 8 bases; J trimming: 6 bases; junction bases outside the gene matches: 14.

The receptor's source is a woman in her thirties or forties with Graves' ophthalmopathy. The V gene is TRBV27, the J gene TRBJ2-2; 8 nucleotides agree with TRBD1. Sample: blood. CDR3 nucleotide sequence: TGTGCCAGCGGAAGAACGGGACAGGCTTTTCCCGGGGAGCTGTTTTTT. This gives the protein CASGRTGQAFPGELFF.